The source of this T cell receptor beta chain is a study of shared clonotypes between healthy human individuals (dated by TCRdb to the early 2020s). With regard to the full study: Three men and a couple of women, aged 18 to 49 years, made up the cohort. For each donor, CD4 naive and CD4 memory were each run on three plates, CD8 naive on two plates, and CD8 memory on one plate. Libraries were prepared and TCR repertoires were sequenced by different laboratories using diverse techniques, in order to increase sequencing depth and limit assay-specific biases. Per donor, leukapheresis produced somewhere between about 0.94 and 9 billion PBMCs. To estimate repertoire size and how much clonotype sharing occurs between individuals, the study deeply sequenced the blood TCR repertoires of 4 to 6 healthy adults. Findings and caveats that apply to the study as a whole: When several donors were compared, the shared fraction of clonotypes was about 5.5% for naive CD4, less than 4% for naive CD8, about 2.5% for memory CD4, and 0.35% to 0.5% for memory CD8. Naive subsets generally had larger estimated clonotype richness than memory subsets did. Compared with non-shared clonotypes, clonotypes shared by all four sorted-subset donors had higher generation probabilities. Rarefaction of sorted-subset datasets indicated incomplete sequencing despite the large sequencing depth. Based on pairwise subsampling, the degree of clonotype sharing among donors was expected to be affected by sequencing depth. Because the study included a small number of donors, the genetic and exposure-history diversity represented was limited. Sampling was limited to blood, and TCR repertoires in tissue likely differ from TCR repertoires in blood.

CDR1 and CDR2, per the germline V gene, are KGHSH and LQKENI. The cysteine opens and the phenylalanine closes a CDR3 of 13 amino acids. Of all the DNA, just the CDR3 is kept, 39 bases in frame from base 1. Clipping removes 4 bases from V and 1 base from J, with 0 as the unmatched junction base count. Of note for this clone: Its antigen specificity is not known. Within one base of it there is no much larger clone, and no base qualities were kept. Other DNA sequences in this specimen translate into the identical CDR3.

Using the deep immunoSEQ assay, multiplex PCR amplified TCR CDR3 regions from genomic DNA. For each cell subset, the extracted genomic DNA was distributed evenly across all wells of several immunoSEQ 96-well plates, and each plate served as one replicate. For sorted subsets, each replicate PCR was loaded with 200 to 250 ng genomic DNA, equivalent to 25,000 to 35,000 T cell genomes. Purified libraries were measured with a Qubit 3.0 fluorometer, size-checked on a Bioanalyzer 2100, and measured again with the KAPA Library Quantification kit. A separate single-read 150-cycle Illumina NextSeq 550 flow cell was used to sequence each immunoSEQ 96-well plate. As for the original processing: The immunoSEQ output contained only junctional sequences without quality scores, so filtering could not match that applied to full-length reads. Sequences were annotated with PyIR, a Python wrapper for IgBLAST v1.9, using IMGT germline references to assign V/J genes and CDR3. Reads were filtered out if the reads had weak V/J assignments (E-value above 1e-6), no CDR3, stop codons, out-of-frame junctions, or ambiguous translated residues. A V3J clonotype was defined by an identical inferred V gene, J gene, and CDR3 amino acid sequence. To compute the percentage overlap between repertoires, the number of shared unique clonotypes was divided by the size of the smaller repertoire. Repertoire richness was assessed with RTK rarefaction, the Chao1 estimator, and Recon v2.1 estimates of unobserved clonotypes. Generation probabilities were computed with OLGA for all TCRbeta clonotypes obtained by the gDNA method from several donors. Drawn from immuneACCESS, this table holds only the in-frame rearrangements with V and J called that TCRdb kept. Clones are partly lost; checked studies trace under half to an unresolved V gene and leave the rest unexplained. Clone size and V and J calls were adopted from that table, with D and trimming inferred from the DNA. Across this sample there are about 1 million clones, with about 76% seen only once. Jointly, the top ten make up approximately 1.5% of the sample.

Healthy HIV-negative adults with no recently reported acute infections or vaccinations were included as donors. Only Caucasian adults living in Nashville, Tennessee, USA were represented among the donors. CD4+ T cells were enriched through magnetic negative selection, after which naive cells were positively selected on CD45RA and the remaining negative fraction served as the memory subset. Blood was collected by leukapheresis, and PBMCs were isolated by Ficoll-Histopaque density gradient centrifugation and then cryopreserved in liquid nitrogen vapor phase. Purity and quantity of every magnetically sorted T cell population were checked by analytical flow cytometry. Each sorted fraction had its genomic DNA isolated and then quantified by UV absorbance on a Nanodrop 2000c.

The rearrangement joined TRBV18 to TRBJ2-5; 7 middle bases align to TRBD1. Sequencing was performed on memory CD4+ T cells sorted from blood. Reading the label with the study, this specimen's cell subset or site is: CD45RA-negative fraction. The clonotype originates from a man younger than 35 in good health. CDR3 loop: CASSRDSQETQYF. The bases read TGTGCCAGCTCACGGGACAGCCAAGAGACCCAGTACTTC.